The rows below give T cell receptor beta chains drawn from one sample of a study of cytomegalovirus exposure and HLA in healthy donors. Some clones are missing from TCRdb's copy, which holds only in-frame ones; the method was immunoSEQ multiplex PCR. The sample carries more than 85,000 clones, 76% recorded once. Material: PBMCs. These receptors originate from a woman aged 45-65 years in good health and CMV-seropositive. Both conserved end residues are part of each CDR3. The D gene is left open where the match is weak. Size is omitted from some rows. Given values are once, few, many or a class for expanded clones.

TRBJ2-7	-	TRBD2	TRBV7-9	CASSRGRAWEQYF	TGTGCCAGCAGCCGCGGGAGAGCCTGGGAGCAGTACTTC
TRBJ1-4	-	-	TRBV5-1	CASSLQGATNEKLFF	TGCGCCAGCAGCTTACAGGGTGCAACTAATGAAAAACTGTTTTTT
TRBJ2-1	-	TRBD2	TRBV11-3	CASSPGPAGAGNEQFF	TGTGCCAGCAGCCCCGGCCCAGCGGGGGCCGGGAATGAGCAGTTCTTC
TRBJ2-6	-	-	TRBV6-1	CASNRAAGANVLTF	TGTGCCAGCAACCGAGCCGCTGGGGCCAACGTCCTGACTTTC
TRBJ2-3	few	-	TRBV7-9	CASSAQDRDTQYF	TGTGCCAGCTCCGCACAGGATAGAGATACGCAGTATTTT
TRBJ1-2	few	-	TRBV9	CASTGIRAGYTF	TGTGCCAGCACCGGAATCAGGGCTGGCTACACCTTC
TRBJ2-7	-	-	TRBV7-6	CASSLLGASSYEQYF	TGTGCCAGCAGCTTATTAGGAGCCAGCTCCTACGAGCAGTACTTC
TRBJ2-1	-	TRBD2	TRBV27	CASSLSSGSTYNEQFF	TGTGCCAGCAGTTTAAGTAGCGGGAGTACCTACAATGAGCAGTTCTTC
TRBJ2-1	-	-	TRBV13	CASSYNSYNEQFF	TGTGCCAGCAGCTATAACTCCTACAATGAGCAGTTCTTC
TRBJ1-6	-	TRBD1	TRBV9	CASSVAPSTGNSPLHF	TGTGCCAGCAGCGTAGCCCCGTCGACAGGGAATTCACCCCTCCACTTT
TRBJ2-2	few	TRBD2	TRBV6-7	CANLAGGPGHRGAVF	TGTGCCAACCTAGCGGGAGGGCCCGGACACCGGGGAGCTGTTTTT
TRBJ1-1	-	-	TRBV5-4	CASSRQRDLPNTEAFF	TGTGCCAGCAGCCGTCAGCGAGACCTGCCGAACACTGAAGCTTTCTTT
TRBJ2-2	once	-	TRBV29-1	CSVGQANTGELFF	TGCAGCGTTGGACAGGCGAACACCGGGGAGCTGTTTTTT
TRBJ1-1	few	-	TRBV5-1	CASTVSGARTEAFF	TGCGCCAGCACCGTCTCAGGGGCGCGTACTGAAGCTTTCTTT
TRBJ1-4	-	-	TRBV2	CASSEWGPSEKLFF	TGTGCCAGCAGTGAATGGGGGCCGAGTGAAAAACTGTTTTTT
TRBJ1-1	few	-	TRBV4-2	CASSRLALTPQNTEAFF	TGTGCCAGCTCCCGGCTAGCCTTAACGCCCCAGAACACTGAAGCTTTCTTT
TRBJ2-3	few	TRBD2	TRBV4-3	CASSQDPSGGATDTQYF	TGCGCCAGCAGCCAAGATCCCAGCGGGGGGGCGACAGATACGCAGTATTTT
TRBJ1-2	-	-	TRBV4-1	CASSQAVTANYGYTF	TGCGCCAGCAGCCAAGCCGTGACAGCTAACTATGGCTACACCTTC
TRBJ2-5	-	-	TRBV7-9	CASSLATGQETQYF	TGTGCCAGCAGCTTAGCGACAGGACAAGAGACCCAGTACTTC
TRBJ2-7	-	TRBD2	TRBV7-2	CASSLAAGHYEQYF	TGTGCCAGCAGCTTAGCAGCGGGGCACTACGAGCAGTACTTC
TRBJ1-1	-	TRBD1	TRBV18	CASSPPGQGGAEAFF	TGTGCCAGCTCACCTCCCGGACAGGGTGGCGCTGAAGCTTTCTTT
TRBJ2-7	once	TRBD1	TRBV5-1	CASSLRGDRDEQYF	TGCGCCAGCAGCTTGAGGGGCGACAGGGACGAGCAGTACTTC
TRBJ1-4	once	-	TRBV27	CASRPQRVTNEKLFF	TGTGCCAGCCGGCCCCAGAGGGTTACTAATGAAAAACTGTTTTTT
TRBJ1-2	-	TRBD1	TRBV5-4	CASSLPGQGYGHTF	TGTGCCAGCAGCTTGCCCGGACAGGGGTATGGCCACACCTTC
TRBJ2-3	-	-	TRBV29-1	CSVEAGIRDTQYF	TGCAGCGTTGAAGCGGGGATACGCGATACGCAGTATTTT
TRBJ1-1	-	-	TRBV7-3	CASSLRANTEAFF	TGTGCCAGCAGCTTAAGGGCGAACACTGAAGCTTTCTTT
TRBJ2-3	-	TRBD2	TRBV19	CASRGGLVGTDTQYF	TGTGCCAGTAGGGGTGGACTAGTGGGCACAGATACGCAGTATTTT
TRBJ1-6	-	TRBD1	TRBV7-9	CASTTIPGQGNSPLHF	TGTGCCAGCACCACTATCCCGGGACAGGGGAATTCACCCCTCCACTTT
TRBJ1-6	-	TRBD1	TRBV4-1	CASSHVITGGESPLHF	TGCGCCAGCAGCCATGTTATTACAGGGGGAGAGTCACCCCTCCACTTT
TRBJ1-5	-	TRBD1	TRBV9	CASSVTGGNQPQHF	TGTGCCAGCAGCGTCACAGGGGGGAATCAGCCCCAGCATTTT
TRBJ2-2	-	-	TRBV15	CATSSPGRPGGELFF	TGTGCCACCAGCAGTCCCGGGAGACCTGGCGGGGAGCTGTTTTTT
TRBJ2-1	few	-	TRBV9	CASSPLGTLSWEQFF	TGTGCCAGCAGCCCCCTGGGGACTCTTTCTTGGGAGCAGTTCTTC
TRBJ2-5	-	-	TRBV6-1	CASTDRTRTQYF	TGTGCCAGCACCGATCGTACACGTACCCAGTACTTC
TRBJ1-2	once	-	TRBV15	CATSTWQGIQGYTF	TGTGCCACCAGCACCTGGCAGGGGATACAGGGCTACACCTTC
TRBJ2-3	-	TRBD2	TRBV19	CASSAGLAVLSTDTQYF	TGTGCCAGTAGTGCGGGACTAGCGGTTCTTAGCACAGATACGCAGTATTTT
TRBJ1-5	-	TRBD1	TRBV7-2	CASSYQGGQPQHF	TGTGCCAGCAGCTACCAAGGGGGCCAGCCCCAGCATTTT
TRBJ2-5	few	-	TRBV18	CASSPREEETQYF	TGTGCCAGCTCACCACGAGAGGAAGAGACCCAGTACTTC
TRBJ2-3	-	TRBD2	TRBV18	CASSPGLHTDTQYF	TGTGCCAGCTCACCGGGACTACACACAGATACGCAGTATTTT
TRBJ2-1	few	-	TRBV5-6	CASSLATGLSYNEQFF	TGTGCCAGCAGCTTGGCAACGGGACTGTCCTACAATGAGCAGTTCTTC
TRBJ2-7	-	-	TRBV15	CATSRRQGYEQYF	TGTGCCACCAGCAGAAGGCAGGGCTACGAGCAGTACTTC
TRBJ2-1	-	-	TRBV29-1	CSVSWVLGDEQFF	TGCAGCGTGAGCTGGGTACTAGGCGATGAGCAGTTCTTC
TRBJ1-3	-	-	TRBV5-4	CASSLGGGSSGNTIYF	TGTGCCAGCAGCTTGGGTGGGGGGAGCTCTGGAAACACCATATATTTT
TRBJ1-3	-	-	TRBV4-1	CASSPTGNTIYF	TGCGCCAGCAGCCCGACAGGAAACACCATATATTTT
TRBJ2-6	-	TRBD2	TRBV7-2	CASSSHGGSSGANVLTF	TGTGCCAGCAGTTCGCACGGGGGGAGCTCTGGGGCCAACGTCCTGACTTTC
TRBJ2-7	-	TRBD2	TRBV7-2	CASSLGTSGFYEQYF	TGTGCCAGCAGCTTAGGAACTAGCGGGTTCTACGAGCAGTACTTC
TRBJ2-7	-	-	TRBV7-9	CSSRITTAGEQYF	TGTTCCAGCCGTATCACGACAGCGGGCGAGCAGTACTTC
TRBJ2-7	-	TRBD2	TRBV14	CASSQEGLAGSYEQYF	TGTGCCAGCAGCCAAGAGGGGCTAGCGGGGTCCTACGAGCAGTACTTC
TRBJ2-5	-	-	TRBV7-2	CASTKYPGAQETQYF	TGTGCCAGCACCAAATATCCGGGAGCGCAAGAGACCCAGTACTTC